These T cell receptor beta chains were read from a single sample in a study of T cells in Graves' hyperthyroidism and ophthalmopathy. In TCRdb, the multiplex PCR reads were re-called with MiXCR into one record per CDR3 protein. Among about 420,000 distinct CDR3 sequences listed, approximately 14% were seen once. The sequenced material came from blood. The receptors stem from a woman under 30 with Graves' hyperthyroidism. CDR3s include the opening cysteine and the closing phenylalanine or tryptophan. A D gene is named only where the DNA matches it firmly. Size is stated for part of the rows, as once, few or many counts, or as a class when the clone is expanded.

V gene	D gene	clone size	J gene	CDR3 protein	CDR3 DNA
TRBV4-1	NA	many	TRBJ1-3	CASSQVHSSGNTIYF	TGCGCCAGCAGCCAAGTCCACTCCTCTGGAAACACCATATATTTT
TRBV6-1	TRBD2	NA	TRBJ2-1	CASSASGGSYNEHFF	TGTGCCAGCAGTGCAAGCGGGGGTTCCTACAATGAGCACTTCTTC
TRBV7-3	TRBD2	NA	TRBJ2-3	CASSPGRSGTDTQYF	TGTGCCAGCAGCCCCGGGAGGTCGGGAACAGATACGCAGTATTTT
TRBV5-1	NA	NA	TRBJ2-1	CASSLVGSELGSGNEQFF	TGCGCCAGCAGCTTGGTAGGTTCGGAGTTGGGGAGCGGCAATGAGCAGTTCTTC
TRBV24-1	NA	many	TRBJ2-5	CATSERRTEYQETQYF	TGTGCCACCAGTGAGCGTAGGACAGAGTACCAAGAGACCCAGTACTTC
TRBV3-1	NA	many	TRBJ2-1	CASSQAVRNEQFF	TGTGCCAGCAGCCAAGCAGTACGGAATGAGCAGTTCTTC
TRBV29-1	TRBD2	many	TRBJ2-3	CSVGSGLAGAIDTQYF	TGCAGCGTTGGCTCCGGACTAGCGGGAGCGATAGATACGCAGTATTTT
TRBV2	NA	many	TRBJ1-1	CAWGEVGTEAFF	TGTGCCTGGGGAGAGGTAGGGACTGAAGCTTTCTTT
TRBV10-3	NA	many	TRBJ2-3	CAISDRLGADTQYF	TGTGCCATCAGTGATCGGCTCGGGGCAGATACGCAGTATTTT
TRBV12-3/TRBV12-4	NA	NA	TRBJ2-5	CASSLAGGPVETQYF	TGTGCCAGCAGTTTAGCGGGGGGGCCAGTAGAGACCCAGTACTTC
TRBV7-9	NA	many	TRBJ2-2	CARRSGNTGELFF	TGTGCCAGGAGGTCCGGGAACACCGGGGAGCTGTTTTTT
TRBV7-2	TRBD2	NA	TRBJ2-5	CATDMVAGDQETQYF	TGTGCCACGGATATGGTAGCGGGCGATCAAGAGACCCAGTACTTC
TRBV25-1	NA	NA	TRBJ1-1	CASSEGQITEAFF	TGTGCCAGCAGTGAAGGACAAATCACTGAAGCTTTCTTT
TRBV12-3/TRBV12-4	NA	few	TRBJ2-2	CASSLMGAVTGELFF	TGTGCCAGCAGTTTAATGGGGGCGGTCACCGGGGAGCTGTTTTTT
TRBV20-1	TRBD2	many	TRBJ2-1	CSARQAGGNEQFF	TGCAGTGCTAGACAAGCGGGAGGCAATGAGCAGTTCTTC
TRBV20-1	TRBD2	NA	TRBJ2-2	CSAPGASGTGELFF	TGCAGTGCGCCCGGGGCTAGCGGAACCGGGGAGCTGTTTTTT
TRBV2	TRBD1	many	TRBJ2-3	CASSEGQDTQYF	TGTGCCAGCAGTGAGGGACAGGACACGCAGTATTTT
TRBV20-1	NA	many	TRBJ1-2	CSASSQFYGYTF	TGCAGTGCTAGTTCGCAGTTTTATGGCTACACCTTC
TRBV9	NA	many	TRBJ1-3	CASSSSGTIYF	TGTGCCAGCAGTAGTTCCGGCACCATATATTTT
TRBV7-9	NA	many	TRBJ1-5	CASSLDTRQPQHF	TGTGCCAGCAGCTTAGACACCAGACAGCCCCAGCATTTT
TRBV20-1	NA	many	TRBJ2-7	CSARGREQYF	TGCAGTGCTAGGGGGAGGGAGCAGTACTTC
TRBV29-1	NA	NA	TRBJ1-2	CSVDYGTVNYGYTF	TGCAGCGTTGATTATGGGACGGTCAACTATGGCTACACCTTC
TRBV11-3	TRBD2	NA	TRBJ2-1	CASSLARTSGYTSSYNEQFF	TGTGCCAGCAGCTTAGCCCGGACTAGCGGGTACACCAGCTCCTACAATGAGCAGTTCTTC
TRBV6-1	TRBD1	many	TRBJ2-7	CASSPRVTSGGHNF	TGTGCCAGCAGTCCACGCGTAACCTCAGGGGGCCACAACTTC
TRBV10-3	NA	NA	TRBJ1-4	CAISESKAEKLFF	TGTGCCATCAGTGAGTCCAAGGCTGAAAAACTGTTTTTT
TRBV5-6	TRBD1	many	TRBJ1-2	CASTRITGEYGYTF	TGTGCCAGCACCAGAATCACAGGGGAATATGGCTACACCTTC
TRBV6-1	NA	many	TRBJ2-1	CASSENWENNEQFF	TGTGCCAGCAGTGAAAATTGGGAAAACAATGAGCAGTTCTTC
TRBV9	TRBD1	many	TRBJ1-2	CASSPKDREGYTF	TGTGCCAGCAGCCCGAAGGACAGGGAAGGCTACACCTTC
TRBV27	NA	many	TRBJ2-1	CASSPDSFNEQFF	TGTGCCAGCAGTCCGGACAGTTTCAATGAGCAGTTCTTC
TRBV7-9	NA	many	TRBJ1-3	CASSPSTGVVSGNTIYF	TGTGCCAGCAGCCCTTCGACAGGCGTAGTCTCTGGAAACACCATATATTTT
TRBV18	NA	many	TRBJ1-1	CASSPERGPEAFF	TGTGCCAGCTCACCAGAACGAGGCCCTGAAGCTTTCTTT
TRBV20-1	TRBD2	many	TRBJ2-1	CSAGGLAGVFGNEQFF	TGCAGTGCTGGTGGACTAGCGGGAGTCTTTGGCAATGAGCAGTTCTTC